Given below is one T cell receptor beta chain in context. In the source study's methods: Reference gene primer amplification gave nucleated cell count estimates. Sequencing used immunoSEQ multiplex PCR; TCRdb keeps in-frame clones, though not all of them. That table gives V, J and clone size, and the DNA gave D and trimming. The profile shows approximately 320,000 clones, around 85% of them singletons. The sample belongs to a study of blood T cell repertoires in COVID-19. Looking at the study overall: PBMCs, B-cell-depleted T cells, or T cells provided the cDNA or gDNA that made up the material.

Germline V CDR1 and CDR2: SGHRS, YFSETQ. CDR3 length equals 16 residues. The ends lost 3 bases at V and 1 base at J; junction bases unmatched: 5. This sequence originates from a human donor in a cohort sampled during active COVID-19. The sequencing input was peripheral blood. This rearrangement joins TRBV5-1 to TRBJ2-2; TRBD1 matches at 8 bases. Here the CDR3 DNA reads TGCGCCAGCAGCTCCCACGGGACAGGGAACACCGGGGAGCTGTTTTTT. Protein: CASSSHGTGNTGELFF.